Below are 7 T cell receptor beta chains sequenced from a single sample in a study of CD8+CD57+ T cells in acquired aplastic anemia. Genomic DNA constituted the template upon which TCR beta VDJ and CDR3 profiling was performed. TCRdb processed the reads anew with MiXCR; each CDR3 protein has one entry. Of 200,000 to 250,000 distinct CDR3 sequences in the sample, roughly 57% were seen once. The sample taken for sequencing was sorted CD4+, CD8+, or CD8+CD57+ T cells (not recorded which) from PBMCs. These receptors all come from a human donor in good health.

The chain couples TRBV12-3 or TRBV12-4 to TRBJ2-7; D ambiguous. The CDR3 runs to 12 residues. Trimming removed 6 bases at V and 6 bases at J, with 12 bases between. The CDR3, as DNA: TGTGCCAGCAGCGTATCTGAGGCCGAGCAGTACTTC. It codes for CASSVSEAEQYF.

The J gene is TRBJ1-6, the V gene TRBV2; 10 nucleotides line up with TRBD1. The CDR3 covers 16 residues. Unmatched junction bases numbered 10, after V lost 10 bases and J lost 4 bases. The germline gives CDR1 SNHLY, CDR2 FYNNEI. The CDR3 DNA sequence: TGTGCCATCATGACAGGGGGCGTTAATTATAATTCACCCCTCCACTTT. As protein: CAIMTGGVNYNSPLHF.

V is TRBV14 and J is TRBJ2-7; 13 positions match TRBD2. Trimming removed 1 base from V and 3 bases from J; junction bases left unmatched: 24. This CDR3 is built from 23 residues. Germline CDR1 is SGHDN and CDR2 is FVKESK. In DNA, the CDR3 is TGTGCCAGCAGCCAAGCCCCTATCCTCCAGGGGGACACGACTAGCGGGAGGTTCTACGAGCAGTACTTC. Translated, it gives CASSQAPILQGDTTSGRFYEQYF.

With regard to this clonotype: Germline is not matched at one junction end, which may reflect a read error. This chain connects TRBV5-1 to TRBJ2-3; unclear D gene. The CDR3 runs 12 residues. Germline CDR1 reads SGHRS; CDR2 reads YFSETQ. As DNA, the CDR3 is TGTGCCAGCAGTTTGGACGGTGATACGCAGTATTTT. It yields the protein CASSLDGDTQYF.

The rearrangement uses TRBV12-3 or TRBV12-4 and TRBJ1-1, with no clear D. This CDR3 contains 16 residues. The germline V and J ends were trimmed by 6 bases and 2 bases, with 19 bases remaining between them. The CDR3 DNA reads TGTGCCAGCAGCCAAGATCCCGGCGGGGTAAACACTGAAGCTTTCTTT. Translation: CASSQDPGGVNTEAFF.

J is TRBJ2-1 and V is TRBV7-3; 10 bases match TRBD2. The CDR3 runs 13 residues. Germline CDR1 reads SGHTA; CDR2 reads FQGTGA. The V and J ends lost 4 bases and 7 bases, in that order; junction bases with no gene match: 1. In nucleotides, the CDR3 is TGTGCCAGCAGCTCGGGACTAGCGAATGAGCAGTTCTTC. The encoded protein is CASSSGLANEQFF.

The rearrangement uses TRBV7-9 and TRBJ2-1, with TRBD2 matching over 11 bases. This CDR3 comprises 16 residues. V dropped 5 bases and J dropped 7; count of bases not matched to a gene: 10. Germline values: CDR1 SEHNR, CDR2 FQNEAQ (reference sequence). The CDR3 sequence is CASSNPTSGNINEQFF. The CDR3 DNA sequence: TGTGCCAGCAGCAACCCGACTAGCGGGAATATAAATGAGCAGTTCTTC.